Below are 27 T cell receptor beta chains sequenced from a single sample in a study of cytomegalovirus exposure and HLA in healthy donors. The PCR was carried out with 60 Vbeta primers and 13 Jbeta primers. The method was immunoSEQ multiplex PCR; TCRdb's version includes in-frame clones alone and lacks a portion of them. There are around 120,000 clones in the sample; over 70% occur only once, and around 10% lies in the top ten. Sample: PBMCs. Receptor source: a woman in her forties or fifties in good health and CMV-seropositive.

V gene TRBV6-6 combines with J gene TRBJ2-7, with 9 nucleotides matching TRBD1. The CDR3 is 14 residues long. Trimming removed 4 bases from V and 5 bases from J; junction bases left unmatched: 6. The V gene's germline CDR1 is MNHNY and CDR2 SVGAGI (reference sequence). The CDR3, as DNA: TGTGCCAGCAGTTTAGGACAGGGGTACGACGAGCAGTACTTC. Translating gives CASSLGQGYDEQYF.

The rearrangement joins TRBV25-1 to TRBJ1-2; the match to TRBD1 covers 12 bases. The V segment lost 3 bases and the J segment 5 bases; nucleotides outside the gene matches: 7. CDR3 length: 16 amino acids. Germline values: CDR1 MGHDK, CDR2 SYGVNS. CDR3 sequence: CASSDPGQGANYGYTF. In DNA, the CDR3 is TGTGCCAGCAGTGATCCGGGACAGGGGGCAAATTATGGCTACACCTTC.

This sequence joins TRBV7-9 and TRBJ1-1; D is ambiguous. Trimming removed 4 bases from V and 8 bases from J, with 11 bases in between. The CDR3 is 12 amino acids. Germline V CDR1 and CDR2: SEHNR, FQNEAQ (reference sequence). In DNA form, the CDR3 reads TGTGCCAGCAGCTACCCAGCGTCCGAAGCTTTCTTT. This translates into CASSYPASEAFF.

The chain carries TRBV25-1 and TRBJ2-5; TRBD2 aligns across 9 bases. This CDR3 spans 15 amino acids. The junction had 5 bases not matched to a gene; V was cut back by 5 bases and J by 1 base. The germline gives CDR1 MGHDK, CDR2 SYGVNS. The CDR3 sequence: CASSLVAGVQETQYF. CDR3 coding DNA: TGTGCCAGCAGTCTGGTAGCGGGGGTCCAAGAGACCCAGTACTTC.

The V and J genes are TRBV20-1 and TRBJ1-2, with no clear D. The CDR3 is made up of 10 amino acids. Germline V gene sequence: CDR1 DFQATT, CDR2 SNEGSKA (reference sequence). V lost 5 bases, J lost 4 bases, and 5 bases lay in between. The CDR3 nucleotides are TGCAGTGCTTACGGCTATGGCTACACCTTC. Protein product: CSAYGYGYTF.

The chain employs TRBV5-1 and TRBJ1-5, with 10 bases matching TRBD1. The CDR3 contains 14 residues. V lost 4 bases to trimming and J lost 7 bases; unmatched junction nucleotides: 5. Germline CDR1 reads SGHRS; CDR2 reads YFSETQ. In DNA form, the CDR3 reads TGCGCCAGCAGCCCCCAGGACAGGGGGCAGCCCCAGCATTTT. This sequence encodes CASSPQDRGQPQHF.

V and J are TRBV10-3 and TRBJ2-7; TRBD1 matches at 10 bases. Germline values: CDR1 ENHRY, CDR2 SYGVKD. This CDR3 contains 16 residues. V was pared by 5 bases and J by 2 bases, with 9 bases of the junction left unmatched. CDR3: CAISPGTGEGTYEQYF. In DNA form, the CDR3 reads TGTGCCATCAGTCCCGGGACAGGGGAAGGGACCTACGAGCAGTACTTC.

The V call is TRBV6-6, the J call TRBJ1-1; 7 nucleotides match TRBD1. CDR1 MNHNY and CDR2 SVGAGI come from the germline V gene (reference sequence). Trimming cost V 10 bases and J 4 bases; bases outside gene matches: 9. This CDR3 is 13 amino acids long. The CDR3: CATMGQSSTEAFF. The CDR3 DNA is TGTGCCACTATGGGACAGAGTAGCACTGAAGCTTTCTTT.

This chain joins TRBV27 and TRBJ2-7; 8 nucleotides match TRBD2. Germline values: CDR1 MNHEY, CDR2 SMNVEV (reference sequence). The length of the CDR3 is 15 residues. The trim removed 6 bases at V and 3 bases at J, leaving 10 bases unmatched. CDR3 amino acids: CASRLRLAGFYEQYF. DNA of the CDR3: TGTGCCAGCAGATTGAGATTAGCGGGGTTCTACGAGCAGTACTTC.

This chain uses TRBV19 with TRBJ1-5; 7 bases line up with TRBD1. J lost 2 bases, V lost 5 bases, and 3 bases had no gene match. CDR3 length equals 14 residues. Germline CDR1 reads LNHDA; CDR2 reads SQIVND (reference sequence). CDR3: CASSVDRRNQPQHF. The CDR3 DNA reads as TGTGCCAGTAGTGTGGACAGGCGCAATCAGCCCCAGCATTTT.

The chain recombines TRBV29-1 with TRBJ2-7; D might be TRBD1 (6 bases). In germline, CDR1 is SQVTM, CDR2 ANQGSEA. Trimming left V 7 bases short and J 0 bases short, with 10 bases between. This CDR3 spans 12 amino acids. This chain's CDR3 is CSAQGLSYEQYF. Written as DNA, the CDR3 is TGCAGCGCACAGGGCCTCTCCTACGAGCAGTACTTC.

This clone is a singleton in its sample. This chain links TRBV4-3 with TRBJ2-7; D not certain. Trimming shortened V by 0 bases and J by 2 bases, and 8 bases separated the two germline ends. CDR3 length equals 14 residues. CDR1 LGHNA and CDR2 YSLEER come from the germline V gene. For the CDR3, the DNA is TGCGCCAGCAGCCAAGAGGCTGATACCTACGAGCAGTACTTC. It codes for CASSQEADTYEQYF.

This chain links TRBV7-2 with TRBJ1-2; D may be TRBD1 (6 bases). V was clipped by 5 bases and J by 7 bases, with 20 bases between them. This CDR3 is built from 15 residues. Germline CDR1 SGHTA, CDR2 FQGNSA. The CDR3 DNA sequence: TGTGCCAGCAGCCCGCTTGGGCAGGGGTCAAGTGGCTACACCTTC. It is translated as CASSPLGQGSSGYTF.

This clone was recorded only once. The chain carries TRBV14 and TRBJ1-2; possible D gene TRBD1, 6 bases. The ends were cut back, 5 bases at V and 8 bases at J, with 12 bases in the middle. CDR3 length: 12 residues. Germline assignment: CDR1 SGHDN and CDR2 FVKESK. CDR3 loop: CASSEGHGGYTF. DNA for the CDR3: TGTGCCAGCAGCGAGGGACACGGGGGCTACACCTTC.

The chain joins TRBV5-8 to TRBJ2-5; D call uncertain. The ends were cut back, 4 bases at V and 5 bases at J, with 18 bases in the middle. In germline, CDR1 is SGHTS, CDR2 YDEGEE. CDR3 size: 15 residues. The CDR3 region is CASSKSRVAEETQYF. The DNA of the CDR3 is TGTGCCAGCAGCAAAAGTCGGGTGGCGGAGGAGACCCAGTACTTC.

This rearrangement joins TRBV30 to TRBJ1-1, with TRBD1 identical over 9 bases. Trimming cost V 3 bases and J 10 bases; bases outside gene matches: 12. Per the germline V gene, CDR1 is GTSNPN and CDR2 is SVGIG (reference sequence). This CDR3 region has 14 residues. The CDR3 is CAWRDLGQGRGAFF. Here the CDR3 DNA reads TGTGCCTGGAGAGACCTGGGACAGGGAAGGGGAGCTTTCTTT.

V usage is TRBV15 and J usage is TRBJ2-1, with 14 bases matching TRBD2. Germline CDR1 is LNHNV and CDR2 is YYDKDF (reference sequence). The CDR3 is 16 residues long. Trimming at V came to 6 bases and at J to 6 bases, leaving 7 bases not matched to a gene. DNA for the CDR3: TGTGCCACCAGAGCCTCCGGGACTAGCGGGAGCAATGAGCAGTTCTTC. Protein sequence: CATRASGTSGSNEQFF.

V gene TRBV6-5 combines with J gene TRBJ2-7; D may be TRBD1 (6 bases). The germline V gene encodes CDR1 MNHEY and CDR2 SVGAGI. Trimming took 5 bases from V and 7 from J, leaving 18 bases between them. The CDR3 runs 14 residues. The CDR3 DNA is TGTGCCAGCAGTCCTTCCGACAGGCACTATGAGCAGTACTTC. Amino acids: CASSPSDRHYEQYF.

This clone was detected once. This chain connects TRBV18 to TRBJ2-5; D is ambiguous. Deletions cut 3 bases from V and 2 bases from J, with 4 bases between. Germline-derived CDR1 and CDR2 are KGHSH and LQKENI. The CDR3 runs to 12 residues. The CDR3: CASSPQQETQYF. The CDR3 nucleotides are TGTGCCAGCTCACCGCAGCAAGAGACCCAGTACTTC. The whole variable domain, remainder taken from reference TRBV18 and TRBJ2-5, is NAGVMQNPRHLVRRRGQEARLRCSPMKGHSHVYWYRQLPEEGLKFMVYLQKENIIDESGMPKERFSAEFPKEGPSILRIQQVVRGDSAAYFCASSPQQETQYFGPGTRLLVL.

This chain links TRBV10-3 with TRBJ1-5, with 7 bases lining up with TRBD1. V dropped 5 bases and J dropped 1; count of bases not matched to a gene: 5. This CDR3 spans 15 amino acids. Germline-derived CDR1 and CDR2 are ENHRY and SYGVKD. The CDR3 nucleotides are TGTGCCATCAGTCGAGTAGGGGGCAGCAATCAGCCCCAGCATTTT. This codes for CAISRVGGSNQPQHF.

This clone was seen more than once but under ten times. This chain uses TRBV5-1 with TRBJ1-1; 7 nucleotides line up with TRBD1. After removal of 4 bases from V and 3 bases from J, the junction contained 9 bases not matched to a gene. The CDR3 extends over 15 amino acids. Germline assignment: CDR1 SGHRS and CDR2 YFSETQ. The CDR3 spells CASSVGGTADTEAFF. As DNA, the CDR3 is TGCGCCAGCAGCGTGGGCGGGACAGCCGACACTGAAGCTTTCTTT.

CDR3 residues: CATSRGQGKGNTIYF. The CDR3 DNA follows: TGTGCCACCAGCAGAGGTCAGGGGAAAGGAAACACCATATATTTT. The chain recombines TRBV15 with TRBJ1-3; weak D call: TRBD1 (6 bases). Germline CDR1 LNHNV, CDR2 YYDKDF (reference sequence). This CDR3 is 15 amino acids long. V was shortened by 1 base and J by 4 bases, with 11 bases between the two germline ends.

This clone was counted only a few times. V usage is TRBV5-1 and J usage is TRBJ1-1; D is uncertain. The CDR3 loop spans 13 amino acids. The germline gives CDR1 SGHRS, CDR2 YFSETQ. With 4 bases removed from V and 1 base from J, the gap between germline ends came to 8 bases. CDR3: CASSQTPNTEAFF. CDR3 coding DNA: TGCGCCAGCAGCCAGACACCGAACACTGAAGCTTTCTTT.

The chain combines TRBV2 with TRBJ1-4, with unresolved D. Germline lookup yields CDR1 SNHLY and CDR2 FYNNEI. This CDR3 has 16 amino acids. Trimming pared 4 bases from V and 0 bases from J, leaving 12 bases between. The DNA for the CDR3 is TGTGCCAGCAGTGCGATACCAACAGCAACTAATGAAAAACTGTTTTTT. It specifies CASSAIPTATNEKLFF.

The rearrangement joins TRBV30 to TRBJ1-6, with D unclear. CDR1 is GTSNPN, CDR2 SVGIG, per germline (reference sequence). The CDR3 extends over 14 amino acids. Trimming left V 5 bases short and J 7 bases short, with 15 bases between. CDR3 DNA sequence: TGTGCCTGGTCGACCCAAGGACTGAATTCACCCCTCCACTTT. Protein product: CAWSTQGLNSPLHF.

This chain uses TRBV5-1 with TRBJ1-4; 8 bases line up with TRBD1. The CDR3 is made up of 16 amino acids. Germline V gene sequence: CDR1 SGHRS, CDR2 YFSETQ. Trimming at V came to 0 bases and at J to 0 bases, leaving 1 base not matched to a gene. In DNA, the CDR3 is TGCGCCAGCAGCTTGGCACAGGGGGCAACTAATGAAAAACTGTTTTTT. Its translation is CASSLAQGATNEKLFF.

The J gene is TRBJ1-1, the V gene TRBV27; TRBD1 matches at 9 bases. The germline gives CDR1 MNHEY, CDR2 SMNVEV (reference sequence). Trimming removed 1 base from V and 7 bases from J; junction bases left unmatched: 4. The CDR3 is made up of 14 amino acids. This CDR3 is CASSLWGQGDEAFF. The CDR3 DNA reads as TGTGCCAGCAGTTTATGGGGACAGGGCGATGAAGCTTTCTTT.